This T cell receptor (beta chain) was documented in a study of T cells after yellow fever vaccination (dated by TCRdb to about 2019). Some background on the complete study: The SMART-Seq v4 Ultra Low Input RNA kit was used to prepare libraries from fractions with low cell numbers. Bulk TCR alpha and beta repertoires were sequenced longitudinally to track T-cell clones before and after primary and booster YFV17D yellow fever vaccination. Two healthy male donors, one aged 18 to 30 and one aged 30 to 40 years, were included in the cohort. Blood was drawn at multiple timepoints before and after primary and secondary immunization, with bulk PBMC replicates and cell subsets isolated. Broad study findings and their caveats: Because the study included only a couple of donors, the extent to which the findings can be generalized is limited. A small share of clonotypes occurred in both CD4 and CD8 compartments, likely arising from convergent recombination. Most clones expanded after primary vaccination (96% of CD4 and roughly 90% of CD8) were re-detected after the booster, suggesting that broad memory maintenance occurred. FACS-sorted repertoires could contain abundant contaminating clonotypes from the bulk population, so computational filtering was required. The secondary T-cell response was found to be weaker but faster than the primary response, with a peak reached on day 5 rather than on day 15.

V gives up 1 base and J gives up 8 bases, and the segment between their germline ends measures 16 bases. Per the germline V gene, SGHRS is the CDR1 and YFSETQ is the CDR2. There are 15 amino acids in the CDR3, from cysteine to phenylalanine inclusive. CDR3 DNA only is kept here, 45 bases in frame from base 1. The listed sequencing device is Illumina NovaSeq 6000. TCR cDNA was synthesized by 5'RACE template switching, through which a universal primer site and unique molecular identifiers were introduced. Priming for cDNA synthesis came from both the TCR alpha and TCR beta constant segments. Libraries were amplified in two PCR steps, with sample barcodes and sequencing adapters added in the second step. Sequencing of libraries was done on Illumina HiSeq 2500 (2x100 bp) or NovaSeq (2x150 bp). The published analysis was carried out like this. Reads were demultiplexed and collapsed into UMI consensus sequences with MIGEC, and V(D)J alignment was performed with MiXCR. Vaccine-responding clonotypes were defined with edgeR using replicate PBMC samples, requiring FDR below 0.01 and a log2 fold change above 5 up to day 15. Each bulk clonotype received a CD4 or CD8 identity based on whether the sequenced CD4 or CD8 repertoire contained that clonotype at higher abundance. The public reads were quality trimmed at Q25 with fastp and then assembled into clones with MiXCR by TCRdb, keeping productive beta chains. Entries that share a CDR3 protein sequence are merged under the most common genes and DNA. TCRdb, not the original authors, processed these V and J calls. This sample holds some 340,000 distinct CDR3 sequences; around 10% were observed only once. The top ten clones comprise under 4% of the sample.

Read against the paper, the sample's treatment or condition label means: live attenuated yellow fever vaccine strain. A standard Ficoll-Paque protocol was used to isolate PBMCs from peripheral blood. CD4 and CD8 T-cell fractions were isolated with Dynabeads CD4 and CD8 positive selection kits. TriZol was used to extract RNA from bulk PBMCs, CD4 and CD8 fractions, and dextramer-positive and dextramer-negative fractions. In this sample, this clonotype turned up many times. It has no known antigen specificity. The record has no base qualities; no much larger clone is one base away. This sequence was found in a man aged 18 to 35 who received the YFV17D yellow fever vaccine. The rearranged segments are TRBV5-1 and TRBJ2-1; possibly the D gene is TRBD2, per 6 matching bases. The specimen comprised CD4+ T cells sorted from PBMCs, sampled 45 days after the yellow fever booster vaccination. At the DNA level, the sequence is TGCGCCAGCAGCTTGCAAGCCCCCGGGAGCGATGAGCAGTTCTTC. It translates to CASSLQAPGSDEQFF.